This entry features one T cell receptor (beta chain) sequence. The antigen is not known. Data came from immunoSEQ multiplex PCR; TCRdb stores just in-frame clones and leaves some out. The sample consists of about 31,000 clones, approximately 86% of them appearing once. The entry originates in a study of OX40 agonist ivuxolimab in advanced cancers. Overall study: Ivuxolimab was delivered to patients intravenously every 2 weeks at doses spanning 0.01 to 10 mg/kg. People in dose escalation had one of these cancers: hepatocellular carcinoma, melanoma, renal cell or head and neck cancer. Study conclusions and caveats: Average numbers of expanded clones were greater in CD8+ T cells than in CD4+.

This CDR3 is built from 15 residues. Germline CDR1 reads SGDLS; CDR2 reads YYNGEE. Trimming removed 4 bases at V and 5 bases at J, with 16 bases between. The material sequenced was CD4+ or CD8+ T cells sorted from blood, taken in a trial of the OX40 agonist ivuxolimab. The chain joins TRBV9 to TRBJ2-1; D not certain. The sequence was obtained from an adult with an advanced solid tumor such as melanoma, head and neck, liver or kidney cancer. For the CDR3, the DNA is TGTGCCAGCAGCCGGCCGGAAGAGACGAACAATGAGCAGTTCTTC. Its translation: CASSRPEETNNEQFF. The full variable domain, in which reference TRBV9 and TRBJ2-1 provide the parts outside the CDR3, is DSGVTQTPKHLITATGQRVTLRCSPRSGDLSVYWYQQSLDQGLQFLIQYYNGEERAKGNILERFSAQQFPDLHSELNLSSLELGDSALYFCASSRPEETNNEQFFGPGTRLTVL.